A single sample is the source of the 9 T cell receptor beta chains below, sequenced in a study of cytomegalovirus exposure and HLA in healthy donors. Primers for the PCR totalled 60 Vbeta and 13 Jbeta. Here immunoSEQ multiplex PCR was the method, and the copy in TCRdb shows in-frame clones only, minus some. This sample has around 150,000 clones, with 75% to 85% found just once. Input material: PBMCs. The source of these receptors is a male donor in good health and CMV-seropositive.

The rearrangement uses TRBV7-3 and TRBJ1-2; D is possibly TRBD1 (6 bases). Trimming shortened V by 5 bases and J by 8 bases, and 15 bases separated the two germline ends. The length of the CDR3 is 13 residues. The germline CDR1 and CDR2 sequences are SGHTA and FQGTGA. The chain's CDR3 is CASSPSWGPGYTF. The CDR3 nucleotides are TGTGCCAGCAGCCCAAGTTGGGGGCCGGGCTACACCTTC.

DNA for the CDR3: TGTGCCAGCAGCTTAGGTCCTCAGGGAAGCTACGAGCAGTACTTC. It yields the protein CASSLGPQGSYEQYF. The chain joins TRBV7-6 to TRBJ2-7; D might be TRBD1 (5 bases). Germline V lookup: CDR1 SGHVS, CDR2 FNYEAQ. This CDR3 is built from 15 residues. The V gene lost 1 base and the J gene lost 3 bases, with 13 bases spanning the gap.

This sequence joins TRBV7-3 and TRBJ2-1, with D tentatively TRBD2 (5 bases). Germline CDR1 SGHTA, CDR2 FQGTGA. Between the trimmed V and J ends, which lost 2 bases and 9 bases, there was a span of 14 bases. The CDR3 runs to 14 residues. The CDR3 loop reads CASSLDYPFTEQFF. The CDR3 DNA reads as TGTGCCAGCAGCTTAGACTACCCTTTTACTGAGCAGTTCTTC.

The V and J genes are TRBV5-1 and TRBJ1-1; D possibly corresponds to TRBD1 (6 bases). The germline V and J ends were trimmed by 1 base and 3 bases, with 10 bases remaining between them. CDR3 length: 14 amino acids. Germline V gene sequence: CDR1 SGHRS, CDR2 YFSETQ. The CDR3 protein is CASSLTGRDTEAFF. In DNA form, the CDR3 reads TGCGCCAGCAGCTTGACAGGGAGGGACACTGAAGCTTTCTTT.

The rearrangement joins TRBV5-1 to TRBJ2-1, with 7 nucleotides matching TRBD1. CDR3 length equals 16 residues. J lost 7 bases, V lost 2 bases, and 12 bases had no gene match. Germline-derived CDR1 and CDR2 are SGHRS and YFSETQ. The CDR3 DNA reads TGCGCCAGCAGCTTTCCTGGAGAGGGGGCGCGGAATGAGCAGTTCTTC. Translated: CASSFPGEGARNEQFF.

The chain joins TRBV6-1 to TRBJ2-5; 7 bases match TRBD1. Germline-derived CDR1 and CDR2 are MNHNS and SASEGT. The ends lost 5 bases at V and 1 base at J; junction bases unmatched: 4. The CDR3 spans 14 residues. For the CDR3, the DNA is TGTGCCAGCAGTATAGGGACAGCCCAAGAGACCCAGTACTTC. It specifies CASSIGTAQETQYF.

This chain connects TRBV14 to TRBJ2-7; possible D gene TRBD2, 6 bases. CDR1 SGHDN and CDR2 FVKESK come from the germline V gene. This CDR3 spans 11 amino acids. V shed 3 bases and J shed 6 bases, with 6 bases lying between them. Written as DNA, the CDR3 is TGTGCCAGCAGCCACGGGGGCGAGCAGTACTTC. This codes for CASSHGGEQYF.

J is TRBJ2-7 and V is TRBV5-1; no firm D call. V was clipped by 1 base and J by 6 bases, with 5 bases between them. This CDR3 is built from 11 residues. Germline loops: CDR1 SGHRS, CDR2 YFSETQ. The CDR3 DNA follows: TGCGCCAGCAGCTTGACTGCCGAGCAGTACTTC. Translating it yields CASSLTAEQYF.

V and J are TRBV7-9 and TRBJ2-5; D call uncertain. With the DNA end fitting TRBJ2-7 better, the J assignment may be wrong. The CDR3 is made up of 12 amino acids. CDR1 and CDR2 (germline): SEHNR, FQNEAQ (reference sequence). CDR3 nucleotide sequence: TGTGCCAGCAGCTTAGGATCCTACGAGCAGTACTTC. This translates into CASSLGSYEQYF.